This T cell receptor (beta chain) came from a study of siplizumab effects on memory and regulatory T cells. Study outcomes and limitations: Apparently key alloresponse contributors, naive T cells also seemed more diverse than memory cells.

The length of the CDR3 is 14 residues. The germline V gene encodes CDR1 MNHNS and CDR2 SASEGT. Trimming stripped 4 bases from V and 3 bases from J, with 13 bases between. Points on this clone: Its antigen remains unidentified.

The table came from immunoSEQ multiplex PCR; TCRdb's copy has only in-frame clones and leaves some out. The data contain 100,000 or so clones, about 92% of them seen just once; the ten biggest clones take up about 0.32%. This TCR came from a human donor in good health. The J gene is TRBJ2-7, the V gene TRBV6-1; D is possibly TRBD1 (5 bases). The sequenced sample was CD4+ T cells sorted from blood. This CDR3 reads CASSVSGADYEQYF. The CDR3 nucleotides are TGTGCCAGCAGTGTGTCTGGGGCCGACTACGAGCAGTACTTC.